The 5 T cell receptor beta chains below come from one sample, sequenced in a study of response to subunit inactivated influenza vaccine. In TCRdb, the RT-PCR reads were re-called with MiXCR into one record per CDR3 protein. The sample contains under 200,000 distinct CDR3 sequences, about 10% of which appear only once. The input for sequencing was CD8+ T cells sorted from PBMCs, taken roughly 24 months after vaccination. The receptors were gathered from a man aged 50 to 69 who received an inactivated influenza vaccine.

This clonotype was seen only a few times. V and J are TRBV27 and TRBJ2-6; D assignment may be TRBD1 or TRBD2 (6 bases each). Germline loops: CDR1 MNHEY, CDR2 SMNVEV (reference sequence). Trimming removed 6 bases at V and 3 bases at J, with 18 bases between. The CDR3 runs to 17 residues. CDR3 sequence: CASSNLDRGLGANVLTF. CDR3 DNA sequence: TGTGCCAGCAGCAATCTCGATCGGGGGCTTGGGGCCAACGTCCTGACTTTC.

V and J are TRBV20-1 and TRBJ2-7, with a weak D call TRBD2 (6 bases). Germline V gene data show CDR1 as DFQATT and CDR2 as SNEGSKA (reference sequence). The CDR3 loop spans 14 amino acids. V gave up 6 bases and J gave up 3 bases, with 18 bases separating them. CDR3 coding DNA: TGCAGTGCGGTCTCCGGGACTCTCGTCTACGAGCAGTACTTC. It is translated as CSAVSGTLVYEQYF.

This clonotype was picked up a small number of times. V usage is TRBV5-1 and J usage is TRBJ2-7; D not resolved. Germline assignment: CDR1 SGHRS and CDR2 YFSETQ. Trimming left V 1 base short and J 0 bases short, with 8 bases between. The CDR3 is made up of 14 amino acids. The DNA of the CDR3 is TGCGCCAGCAGCTTGTACGCAGGCTCCTACGAGCAGTACTTC. As protein: CASSLYAGSYEQYF.

The V gene is TRBV7-2, the J gene TRBJ1-5, with no clear D. V shed 3 bases and J shed 1 base, with 4 bases lying between them. Germline V CDR1 and CDR2: SGHTA, FQGNSA. The CDR3 is made up of 13 amino acids. DNA of the CDR3: TGTGCCAGCAGCTTCGTGAGCAATCAGCCCCAGCATTTT. As protein: CASSFVSNQPQHF.

In its sample, this clonotype was seen a few times. The chain combines TRBV28 with TRBJ2-2, with 7 nucleotides matching TRBD1. Germline V gene data show CDR1 as MDHEN and CDR2 as SYDVKM. The CDR3 length is 15 residues. Unmatched junction bases numbered 12, after V lost 5 bases and J lost 9 bases. As DNA, the CDR3 is TGTGCCAGCAGTCAATACTACAGGGGAATGAGGGAGCTGTTTTTT. This encodes CASSQYYRGMRELFF.